One sample yielded the 8 T cell receptor beta chains listed below, sequenced in a study of blood T cells in healthy people across ages. PCR was performed a second time for about 7 to 11 cycles using a sample-barcoded 5' primer and a J-beta primer mix. MiXCR, run by TCRdb on the 5' RACE reads, gives a single entry per CDR3 protein. The data show 850,000 or so distinct CDR3 sequences, 25% to 35% seen once. Sequenced input: blood. The receptors were gathered from an elderly woman in good health.

On this clonotype itself: With a much larger clone just one base away, this may be a read error. J is TRBJ1-1 and V is TRBV3-1; a possible D gene is TRBD1 (5 bases). The germline V and J ends were trimmed by 1 base and 0 bases, with 9 bases remaining between them. The germline V gene encodes CDR1 LGHDT and CDR2 YNNKEL (reference sequence). The CDR3 is 15 amino acids. CDR3 residues: CASSQGRGVNTEAFF. As DNA, the CDR3 is TGTGCCAGCAGCCAAGGGCGGGGCGTGAACACTGAAGCTTTCTTT. The entire variable domain, with the rest obtained from reference TRBV3-1 and TRBJ1-1, is as follows: DTAVSQTPKYLVTQMGNDKSIKCEQNLGHDTMYWYKQDSKKFLKIMFSYNNKELIINETVPNRFSPKSPDKAHLNLHINSLELGDSAVYFCASSQGRGVNTEAFFGQGTRLTVV.

The CDR3 sequence: CASSPRGKNIQYF. The CDR3 coding sequence is TGTGCCAGCAGCCCGCGGGGGAAAAACATTCAGTACTTC. This sequence joins TRBV7-2 and TRBJ2-4; TRBD2 matches 7 bases. CDR1 is SGHTA, CDR2 FQGNSA, per germline. With V trimmed by 5 bases and J by 4 bases, 2 bases remained unmatched. There are 13 residues in the CDR3.

The chain employs TRBV28 and TRBJ1-4; TRBD1 matches at 12 bases. The V segment lost 4 bases and the J segment 14 bases; nucleotides outside the gene matches: 14. Germline CDR1 MDHEN, CDR2 SYDVKM. The CDR3 has 16 amino acids. The CDR3 here is CASSSTPGQGARKLFF. CDR3 nucleotide sequence: TGTGCCAGCAGTTCCACGCCGGGACAGGGGGCGCGTAAGCTGTTTTTT.

V gene TRBV4-2 combines with J gene TRBJ2-3, with a weak D call TRBD2 (5 bases). CDR3 length equals 13 residues. In germline, CDR1 is LGHNA, CDR2 YNFKEQ. V shed 4 bases and J shed 6 bases, with 11 bases lying between them. In DNA, the CDR3 is TGTGCCAGCAGCCCCGGGAATGGCGATACGCAGTATTTT. Encoded protein: CASSPGNGDTQYF.

This clonotype turned up a few times. The genes are TRBV7-2 and TRBJ1-1, with unresolved D. The CDR3 has 13 amino acids. V lost 3 bases, J lost 1 base, and 6 bases lay in between. The V gene's germline CDR1 is SGHTA and CDR2 FQGNSA. CDR3 DNA sequence: TGTGCCAGCAGCTTTATTGGGAACACTGAAGCTTTCTTT. Its protein is CASSFIGNTEAFF. Full variable domain (outside the CDR3, taken from reference TRBV7-2 and TRBJ1-1): GAGVSQSPSNKVTEKGKDVELRCDPISGHTALYWYRQSLGQGLEFLIYFQGNSAPDKSGLPSDRFSAERTGGSVSTLTIQRTQQEDSAVYLCASSFIGNTEAFFGQGTRLTVV.

This chain uses TRBV5-1 with TRBJ1-1; the match to TRBD1 covers 7 bases. Germline-derived CDR1 and CDR2 are SGHRS and YFSETQ. V lost 4 bases and J lost 5; bases outside the gene matches: 11. This CDR3 spans 15 amino acids. CDR3 protein: CASSPWTGASTEAFF. The CDR3 DNA is TGCGCCAGCAGCCCTTGGACAGGAGCTAGTACTGAAGCTTTCTTT.

This clonotype occurred many times. V is TRBV7-9 and J is TRBJ2-1; the match to TRBD1 covers 9 bases. Germline-derived CDR1 and CDR2 are SEHNR and FQNEAQ (reference sequence). This CDR3 contains 17 residues. V lost 6 bases, J lost 8 bases, and 17 bases stayed unmatched. The CDR3 DNA reads TGTGCCAGCAGACCCCCAGGGGGAGGGGACAGGGCCTATGAGCAGTTCTTC. Encoded protein: CASRPPGGGDRAYEQFF.

Comments on this clonotype: A read error may explain this, as a much larger clone is one base away. The genes are TRBV5-6 and TRBJ2-1; weak D call: TRBD2 (6 bases). The CDR3 is 14 amino acids. CDR1 is SGHDT, CDR2 YYEEEE, per germline. Trimming took 3 bases from V and 1 from J, leaving 8 bases between them. CDR3 DNA sequence: TGTGCCAGCAGCTGGGCGGGGTCCTACAATGAGCAGTTCTTC. Its translation: CASSWAGSYNEQFF.